Each of the 24 T cell receptor beta chains below was sequenced from the same sample in a study of regulatory T cells in long-lasting Graves disease. For TCR beta, libraries came from iRepertoire HTBI primers and Arm-PCR of CDR3 regions. TCRdb fed the multiplex PCR reads into MiXCR, producing one record per CDR3 protein. Found here are over 350,000 distinct CDR3 sequences, about 15% of them singletons; the top ten hold approximately 8%. Time point reported: newly diagnosed GD, antithyroid drugs for less than 3 months. Isolated PBMC RNA provided the starting material for the TCR library. This sample also belongs to another study, concerning T cells in Graves' hyperthyroidism and ophthalmopathy.

The sample consisted of peripheral blood mononuclear cells (PBMCs), taken at new diagnosis, from a patient treated with antithyroid drugs. These TCRs come from a woman aged 40 to 49 with Graves disease.

This clonotype has more than one count but fewer than ten. This chain connects TRBV4-1 to TRBJ1-5, with D hard to call. Germline V gene lookup returns CDR1 MGHRA and CDR2 YSYEKL. Trimming took off 0 bases at V and 7 bases at J, with 13 bases between the two ends. CDR3 length equals 15 residues. In DNA form, the CDR3 reads TGCGCCAGCAGCCAAGAGGGAAGGTTAGGACAGCCCCAGCATTTT. This gives the protein CASSQEGRLGQPQHF.

There are a few counts of this clonotype. The rearrangement joins TRBV20-1 to TRBJ2-3; 13 bases fit TRBD2. The V segment lost 6 bases and the J segment 6 bases; nucleotides outside the gene matches: 3. Germline-derived CDR1 and CDR2 are DFQATT and SNEGSKA (reference sequence). The CDR3 is 13 amino acids. The CDR3 sequence is CSAGLAGADTQYF. CDR3 in DNA: TGCAGTGCCGGACTAGCGGGAGCTGATACGCAGTATTTT.

This clonotype occurred a few times. CDR3 sequence (DNA): TGTGCCAGTACCGACCGGGCATATACCCCCATGGAGCCCCAGCATTTT. It is translated as CASTDRAYTPMEPQHF. This chain links TRBV19 with TRBJ1-5; the D is unclear. Trimming pared 7 bases from V and 8 bases from J, leaving 24 bases between. Germline V gene lookup returns CDR1 LNHDA and CDR2 SQIVND (reference sequence). The CDR3 spans 16 residues.

The rearrangement links TRBV3-1 to TRBJ2-1; D call uncertain. Germline lookup yields CDR1 LGHDT and CDR2 YNNKEL (reference sequence). Between the trimmed V and J ends, which lost 0 bases and 0 bases, there was a span of 15 bases. The CDR3 runs 18 residues. In DNA form, the CDR3 reads TGTGCCAGCAGCCAAGATTCGATTATCCGTAGCTCCTACAATGAGCAGTTCTTC. Translated, it gives CASSQDSIIRSSYNEQFF.

This clonotype was counted a few times. The rearrangement uses TRBV24-1 and TRBJ2-6; D is unresolved. Germline lookup yields CDR1 KGHDR and CDR2 SFDVKD. This CDR3 region has 18 residues. V dropped 2 bases and J dropped 1 base, with 14 bases sitting between them. The chain's CDR3 is CATSDYSPLGSGANVLTF. CDR3 DNA sequence: TGTGCCACCAGTGATTACAGTCCTTTAGGGTCTGGGGCCAACGTCCTGACTTTC.

In regard to this clonotype: This may be a read error, as it is one base from a much larger clone. The V gene is TRBV19, the J gene TRBJ2-1; 10 bases line up with TRBD2. The CDR3 loop spans 19 amino acids. With 7 bases clipped from V and 3 bases from J, the junction kept 18 bases outside the gene matches. Germline-derived CDR1 and CDR2 are LNHDA and SQIVND (reference sequence). The CDR3 loop is CASTSRGASGSLRYNEQFF. Written as DNA, the CDR3 is TGTGCCAGTACCTCCCGAGGGGCTAGCGGGAGTCTGCGCTACAATGAGCAGTTCTTC.

This clonotype was picked up many times. CDR3 residues: CASSIQGTQYF. The CDR3 DNA sequence: TGTGCCAGCAGTATCCAAGGAACGCAGTACTTC. The V and J genes are TRBV12-3 or TRBV12-4 and TRBJ2-7, with unresolved D. This CDR3 spans 11 amino acids. Trimming stripped 5 bases from V and 9 bases from J, with 11 bases between.

This chain links TRBV25-1 with TRBJ2-1; possibly TRBD2 for D (5 bases). The CDR3 has 12 residues. Germline CDR1 is MGHDK and CDR2 is SYGVNS. Trimming left V 6 bases short and J 9 bases short, with 12 bases between. The CDR3 loop is CASRREETEQFF. In DNA form, the CDR3 reads TGTGCCAGCAGACGGGAAGAAACTGAGCAGTTCTTC.

Ten or more counts support this clonotype. This chain joins TRBV18 and TRBJ2-7; maybe TRBD1 (6 bases). The CDR3 sequence is 16 residues long. With 3 bases removed from V and 2 bases from J, the gap between germline ends came to 17 bases. Germline assignment: CDR1 KGHSH and CDR2 LQKENI. CDR3 sequence reads: CASSPPKVRDTYEQYF. The CDR3 DNA sequence: TGTGCCAGCTCACCCCCGAAGGTCAGGGACACCTACGAGCAGTACTTC.

This clonotype turned up a few times. This rearrangement joins TRBV12-3 or TRBV12-4 to TRBJ2-7, with D possibly matching TRBD2 (5 bases). The V gene lost 8 bases and the J gene lost 4 bases, with 15 bases spanning the gap. This CDR3 comprises 13 residues. This chain's CDR3 is CASLLRPGYEQYF. CDR3 bases: TGTGCCAGCCTTCTCCGGCCGGGATACGAGCAGTACTTC.

The table lists this clonotype with many counts. The CDR3 loop is CASSLNRVEAFF. CDR3 in DNA: TGTGCCAGCAGCTTAAACAGGGTTGAAGCTTTCTTT. V is TRBV7-2 and J is TRBJ1-1, with D maybe TRBD1 (6 bases). Looked up from germline, CDR1 is SGHTA and CDR2 is FQGNSA. This CDR3 spans 12 amino acids. The V and J ends lost 2 bases and 7 bases respectively, with 8 bases between them.

The sample holds many counts of this clonotype. The rearrangement joins TRBV14 to TRBJ1-4; D uncertain. CDR1 SGHDN and CDR2 FVKESK come from the germline V gene. This CDR3 contains 14 residues. V lost 3 bases, J lost 13 bases, and 18 bases lay in between. For the CDR3, the DNA is TGTGCCAGCAGCCACGGGCCTCCTGGATATGGACTGTTTTTT. Protein: CASSHGPPGYGLFF.

This chain connects TRBV20-1 to TRBJ1-3; a possible D gene is TRBD1 (6 bases). V was clipped by 0 bases and J by 7 bases, with 13 bases between them. CDR1 is DFQATT, CDR2 SNEGSKA, per germline (reference sequence). This CDR3 contains 14 residues. The CDR3 loop reads CSARDLQGTNTIYF. The CDR3 DNA reads TGCAGTGCTAGAGATCTGCAGGGGACGAACACCATATATTTT.

Ten or more counts support this clonotype. The V gene is TRBV12-3 or TRBV12-4, the J gene TRBJ1-5, with D uncertain. Trimming took 5 bases from V and 5 from J, leaving 10 bases between them. CDR3 length: 13 residues. Written as DNA, the CDR3 is TGTGCCAGCAGTCAAGACATGGATCAGCCCCAGCATTTT. Its translation: CASSQDMDQPQHF.

On this clonotype: This may come from a read error, since a much larger clone is one base off. The chain has TRBV6-5 and TRBJ2-3, with D maybe TRBD2 (6 bases). The V end lost 2 bases, the J end lost 1 base, and 10 bases lay between the germline ends. Germline loops: CDR1 MNHEY, CDR2 SVGAGI. The CDR3 is made up of 15 amino acids. CDR3 sequence: CASSYMSSGTDTQYF. The DNA for the CDR3 is TGTGCCAGCAGTTACATGTCTAGCGGCACAGATACGCAGTATTTT.

This clonotype has more than one count but fewer than ten. V gene TRBV12-5 combines with J gene TRBJ2-7; D perhaps matches TRBD1 (6 bases). The CDR3 is made up of 13 amino acids. Germline CDR1 and CDR2: LGHNT and FRNRAP. Trimming stripped 5 bases from V and 2 bases from J, with 10 bases between. CDR3: CASGTGQTYEQYF. In DNA, the CDR3 is TGTGCTAGTGGTACAGGACAGACCTACGAGCAGTACTTC.

The rearrangement joins TRBV24-1 to TRBJ2-2, with D tentatively TRBD1 or TRBD2 (6 bases each). V was shortened by 1 base and J by 7 bases, with 15 bases between the two germline ends. CDR1 is KGHDR, CDR2 SFDVKD, per germline. The CDR3 covers 16 residues. The CDR3 DNA is TGTGCCACCAGTGATTTCCCTGTTGGGGGGCTCGGGGAGCTGTTTTTT. It encodes CATSDFPVGGLGELFF.

This clonotype turned up a few times. This chain links TRBV7-9 with TRBJ1-1; D is undetermined. This CDR3 spans 12 amino acids. The V gene lost 5 bases and the J gene lost 6 bases, with 10 bases spanning the gap. The germline V gene encodes CDR1 SEHNR and CDR2 FQNEAQ (reference sequence). CDR3 residues: CASSVGLPEAFF. As DNA, the CDR3 is TGTGCCAGCAGCGTTGGTCTTCCTGAAGCTTTCTTT.

This clonotype came up many times. The V gene is TRBV24-1, the J gene TRBJ2-1; 9 nucleotides agree with TRBD1. Near its end, the DNA agrees better with TRBJ2-5, so the J call may be wrong. The CDR3 consists of 18 residues. Germline CDR1 reads KGHDR; CDR2 reads SFDVKD. CDR3 amino acids: CATSDPLGGTGTQETQYF. The CDR3, as DNA: TGTGCCACCAGTGACCCCCTGGGGGGGACAGGGACCCAAGAGACCCAGTACTTC.

This clonotype was seen more than once but under ten times. The chain has TRBV4-3 and TRBJ2-7, with D perhaps TRBD1 (6 bases). Germline CDR1 is LGHNA and CDR2 is YSLEER. The V and J ends lost 2 bases and 6 bases respectively, with 11 bases between them. The CDR3 totals 13 residues. This CDR3 is CASSQSAGVEQYF. In nucleotides, the CDR3 is TGCGCCAGCAGCCAATCTGCAGGGGTCGAGCAGTACTTC.

The sample holds many counts of this clonotype. V gene TRBV7-2 combines with J gene TRBJ2-7; tentatively, D is TRBD2 (8 bases). V gave up 3 bases and J gave up 2 bases, with 23 bases separating them. CDR3 length: 18 amino acids. Germline V gives CDR1 SGHTA, CDR2 FQGNSA. As DNA, the CDR3 is TGTGCCAGCAGCTTCGGGACAGTAACCGGGACTAGGACCTACGAGCAGTACTTC. Protein sequence: CASSFGTVTGTRTYEQYF.

With respect to this clonotype: This may stem from a read error, because a much larger clone lies one nucleotide away. This CDR3 reads CASRLRLTRELFF. The CDR3 nucleotides are TGTGCCAGCAGACTGAGACTCACCAGGGAGCTGTTTTTT. The chain employs TRBV28 and TRBJ2-2, with D unresolved. This CDR3 is 13 amino acids long. The germline V gene has CDR1 MDHEN and CDR2 SYDVKM.

This clonotype was seen at least ten times. The genes are TRBV28 and TRBJ2-7; 7 nucleotides agree with TRBD1. CDR1 MDHEN and CDR2 SYDVKM come from the germline V gene. V lost 6 bases and J lost 5; bases outside the gene matches: 7. This CDR3 spans 13 amino acids. The CDR3 here is CASRGTVEDEQYF. The CDR3, as DNA: TGTGCCAGCAGGGGGACAGTGGAAGACGAGCAGTACTTC.

This clonotype was seen more than once but under ten times. The CDR3 spells CASSIGVFEGVRTGELFF. CDR3 coding DNA: TGTGCCAGTAGTATAGGGGTGTTCGAGGGAGTCCGCACCGGGGAGCTGTTTTTT. The gene calls are TRBV19 and TRBJ2-2; D perhaps matches TRBD2 (5 bases). V was shortened by 1 base and J by 4 bases, with 19 bases between the two germline ends. Germline V gene sequence: CDR1 LNHDA, CDR2 SQIVND (reference sequence). This CDR3 is built from 18 residues.